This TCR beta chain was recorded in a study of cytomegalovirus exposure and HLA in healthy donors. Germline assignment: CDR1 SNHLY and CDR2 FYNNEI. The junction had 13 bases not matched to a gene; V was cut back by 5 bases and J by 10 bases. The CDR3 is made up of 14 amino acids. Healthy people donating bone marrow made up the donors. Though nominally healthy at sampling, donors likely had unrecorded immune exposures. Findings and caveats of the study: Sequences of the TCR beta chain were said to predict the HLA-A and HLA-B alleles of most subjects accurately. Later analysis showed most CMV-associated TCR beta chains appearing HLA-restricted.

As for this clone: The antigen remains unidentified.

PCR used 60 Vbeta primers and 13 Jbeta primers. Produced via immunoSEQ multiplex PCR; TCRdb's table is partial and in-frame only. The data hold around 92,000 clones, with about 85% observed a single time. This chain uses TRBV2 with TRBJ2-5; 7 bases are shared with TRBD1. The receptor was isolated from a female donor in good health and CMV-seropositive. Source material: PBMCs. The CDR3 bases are TGTGCCAGCAGTCCGGGACAGTCCCTTTGGAACCAGTACTTC. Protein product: CASSPGQSLWNQYF. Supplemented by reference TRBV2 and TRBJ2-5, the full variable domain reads EPEVTQTPSHQVTQMGQEVILRCVPISNHLYFYWYRQILGQKVEFLVSFYNNEISEKSEIFDDQFSVERPDGSNFTLKIRSTKLEDSAMYFCASSPGQSLWNQYFGPGTRLLVL.